This entry is about one T cell receptor (beta chain). Its cognate antigen is unknown. The data were taken from a study of radiotherapy plus CTLA-4 blockade in lung cancer. Whole-study context: For 15% to 20% of patients, objective responses occurred, and around 34% had disease control. General study findings and limits: Per reports, early blood T cell clone dynamics, plus interferon-beta, forecast response most strongly. After radiotherapy and ipilimumab, tumor-derived clones expanded in peripheral blood.

The CDR3 is 14 residues long. The ends were cut back, 0 bases at V and 6 bases at J, with 9 bases in the middle. Per the germline V gene, CDR1 is SGDLS and CDR2 is YYNGEE. Patients had chemo-refractory metastatic non-small-cell lung cancer and received focal radiation plus CTLA-4 blockade that used ipilimumab. Assay used: immunoSEQ multiplex PCR; TCRdb lists only in-frame clones, some missing. The sample contains 12,000 or so clones, about 80% of which appear only once. The V call is TRBV9, the J call TRBJ2-2; D is perhaps TRBD2 (6 bases). Sample: peripheral blood, taken from a patient treated with radiotherapy plus ipilimumab. This receptor was identified in a human donor with non-small cell lung cancer that progressed on radiotherapy plus ipilimumab. In nucleotides, the CDR3 is TGTGCCAGCAGCGTAGGAGGGAGGCCCGGGGAGCTGTTTTTT. Translated: CASSVGGRPGELFF.